The sequence of this TCR beta chain was determined in a study of identical twins. The CDR3 covers 12 residues. Germline V lookup: CDR1 ENHRY, CDR2 SYGVKD. Deletions cut 6 bases from V and 6 bases from J, with 9 bases between. MiXCR, applied by TCRdb to the 5' RACE reads, yields one record per CDR3 protein. This table has 450,000 or so distinct CDR3 sequences, 14% appearing once. This sample also appeared in a second study, on yellow fever vaccine responses in identical twins.

Sequencing was carried out using CD4+ T cells sorted from blood. V usage is TRBV10-3 and J usage is TRBJ2-1; D remains unclear. This clonotype was obtained from a woman aged 18-29 years in good health. CDR3 loop: CAISLGANEQFF. The CDR3 DNA reads as TGTGCCATCAGCCTAGGAGCCAATGAGCAGTTCTTC.